This TCR beta chain came from a study of response to subunit inactivated influenza vaccine. TCRdb analysed the RT-PCR reads with MiXCR anew, one entry per CDR3 protein. Of about 650,000 distinct CDR3 sequences in the sample, more than 15% were seen once. The V end was cut by 0 bases, the J end by 1 base, with 9 bases between. The CDR3 is 15 residues long. The V gene's germline CDR1 is DFQATT and CDR2 SNEGSKA (reference sequence). The specimen comprised PBMCs from blood, sampled 11 to 12 days after vaccination. J is TRBJ2-2 and V is TRBV20-1, with D perhaps matching TRBD1 (6 bases). The TCR sequence derives from a man aged 50 or older who received an inactivated influenza vaccine. As DNA, the CDR3 is TGCAGTGCTAGAGAAAGGGGGTGGAACACCGGGGAGCTGTTTTTT. Amino acids: CSARERGWNTGELFF.